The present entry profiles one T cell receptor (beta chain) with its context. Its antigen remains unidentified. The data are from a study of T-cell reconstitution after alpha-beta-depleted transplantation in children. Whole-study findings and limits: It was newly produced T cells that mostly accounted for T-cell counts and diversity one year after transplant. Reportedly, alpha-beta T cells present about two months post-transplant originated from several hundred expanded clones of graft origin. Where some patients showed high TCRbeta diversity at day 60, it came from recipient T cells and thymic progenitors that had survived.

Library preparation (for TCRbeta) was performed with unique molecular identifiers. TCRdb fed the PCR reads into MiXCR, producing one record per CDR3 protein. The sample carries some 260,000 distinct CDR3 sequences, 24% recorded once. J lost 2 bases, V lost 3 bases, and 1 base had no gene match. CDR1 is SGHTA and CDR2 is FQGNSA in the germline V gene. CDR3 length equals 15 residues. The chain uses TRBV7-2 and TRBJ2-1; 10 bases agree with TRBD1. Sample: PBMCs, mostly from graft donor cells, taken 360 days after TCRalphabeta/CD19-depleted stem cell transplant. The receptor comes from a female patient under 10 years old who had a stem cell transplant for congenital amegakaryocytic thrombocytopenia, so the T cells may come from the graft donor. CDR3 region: CASSFDRGPYNEQFF. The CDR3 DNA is TGTGCCAGCAGCTTTGACAGGGGGCCCTACAATGAGCAGTTCTTC.